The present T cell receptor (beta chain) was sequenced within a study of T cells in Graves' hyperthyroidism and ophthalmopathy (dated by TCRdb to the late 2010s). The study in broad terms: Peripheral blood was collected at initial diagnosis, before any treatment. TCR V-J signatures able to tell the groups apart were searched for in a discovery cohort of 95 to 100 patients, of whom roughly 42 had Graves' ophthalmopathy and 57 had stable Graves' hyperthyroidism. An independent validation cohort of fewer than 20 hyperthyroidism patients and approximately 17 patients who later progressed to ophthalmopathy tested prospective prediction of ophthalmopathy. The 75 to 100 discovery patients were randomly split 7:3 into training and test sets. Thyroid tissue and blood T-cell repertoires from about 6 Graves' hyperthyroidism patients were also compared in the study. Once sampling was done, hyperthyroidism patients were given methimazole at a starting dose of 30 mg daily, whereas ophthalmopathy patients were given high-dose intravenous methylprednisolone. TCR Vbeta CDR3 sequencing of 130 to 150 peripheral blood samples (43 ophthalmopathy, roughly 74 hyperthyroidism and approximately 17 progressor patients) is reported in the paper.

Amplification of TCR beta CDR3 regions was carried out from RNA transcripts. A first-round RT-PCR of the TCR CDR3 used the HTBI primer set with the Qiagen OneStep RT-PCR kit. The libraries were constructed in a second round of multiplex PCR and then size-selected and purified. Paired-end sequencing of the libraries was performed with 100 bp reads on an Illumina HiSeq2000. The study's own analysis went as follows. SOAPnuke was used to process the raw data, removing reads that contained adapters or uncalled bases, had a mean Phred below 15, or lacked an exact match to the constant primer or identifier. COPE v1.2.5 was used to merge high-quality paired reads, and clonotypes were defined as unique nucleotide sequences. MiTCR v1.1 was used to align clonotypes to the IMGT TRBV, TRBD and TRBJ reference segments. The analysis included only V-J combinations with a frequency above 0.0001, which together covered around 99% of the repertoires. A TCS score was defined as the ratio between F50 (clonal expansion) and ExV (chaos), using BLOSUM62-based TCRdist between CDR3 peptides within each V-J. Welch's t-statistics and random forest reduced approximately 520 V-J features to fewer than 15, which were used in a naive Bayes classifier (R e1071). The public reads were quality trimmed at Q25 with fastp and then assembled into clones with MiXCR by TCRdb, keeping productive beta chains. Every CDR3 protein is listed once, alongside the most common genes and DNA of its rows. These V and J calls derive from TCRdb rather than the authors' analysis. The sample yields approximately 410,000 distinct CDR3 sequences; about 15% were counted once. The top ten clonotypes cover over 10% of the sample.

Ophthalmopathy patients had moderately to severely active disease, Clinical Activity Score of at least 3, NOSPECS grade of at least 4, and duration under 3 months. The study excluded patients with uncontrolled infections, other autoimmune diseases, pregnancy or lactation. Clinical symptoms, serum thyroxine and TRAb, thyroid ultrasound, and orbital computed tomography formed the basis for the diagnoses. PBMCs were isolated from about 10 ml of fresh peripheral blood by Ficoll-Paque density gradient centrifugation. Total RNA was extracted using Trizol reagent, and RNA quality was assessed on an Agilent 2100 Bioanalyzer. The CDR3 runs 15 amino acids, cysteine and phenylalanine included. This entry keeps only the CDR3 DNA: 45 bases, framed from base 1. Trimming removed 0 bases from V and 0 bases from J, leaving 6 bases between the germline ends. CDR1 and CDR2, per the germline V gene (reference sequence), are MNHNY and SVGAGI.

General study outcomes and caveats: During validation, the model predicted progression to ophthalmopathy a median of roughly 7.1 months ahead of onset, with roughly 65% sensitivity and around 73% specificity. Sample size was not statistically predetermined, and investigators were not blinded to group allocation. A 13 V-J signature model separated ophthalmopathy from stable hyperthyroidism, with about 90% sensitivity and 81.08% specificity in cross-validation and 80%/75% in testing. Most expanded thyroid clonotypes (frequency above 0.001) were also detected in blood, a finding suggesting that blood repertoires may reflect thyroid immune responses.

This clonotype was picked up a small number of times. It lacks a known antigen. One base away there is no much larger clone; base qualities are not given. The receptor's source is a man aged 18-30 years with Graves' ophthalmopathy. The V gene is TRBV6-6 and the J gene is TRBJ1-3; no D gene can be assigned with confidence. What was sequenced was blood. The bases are TGTGCCAGCAGTTACTCAAGAAGCTCTGGAAACACCATATATTTT. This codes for CASSYSRSSGNTIYF.